This T cell receptor (beta chain) was retrieved from a study of cytomegalovirus exposure and HLA in healthy donors. The PCR ran on 60 Vbeta and 13 Jbeta primers. TCRdb keeps only in-frame clones here, not all; method: immunoSEQ multiplex PCR. The table has fewer than 200,000 clones, about four fifths seen once. The germline CDR1 and CDR2 sequences are SGHAT and FQNNGV. V lost 3 bases to trimming and J lost 4 bases, with 7 bases between them. The CDR3 has 13 amino acids. The TCR originated in a man aged 30 to 39 in good health and CMV-seronegative. The V call is TRBV11-2, the J call TRBJ2-1, with D unresolved. The sample taken for sequencing was PBMCs. In DNA form, the CDR3 reads TGTGCCAGCAGCTTGGCCGTATACAATGAGCAGTTCTTC. It translates to CASSLAVYNEQFF.